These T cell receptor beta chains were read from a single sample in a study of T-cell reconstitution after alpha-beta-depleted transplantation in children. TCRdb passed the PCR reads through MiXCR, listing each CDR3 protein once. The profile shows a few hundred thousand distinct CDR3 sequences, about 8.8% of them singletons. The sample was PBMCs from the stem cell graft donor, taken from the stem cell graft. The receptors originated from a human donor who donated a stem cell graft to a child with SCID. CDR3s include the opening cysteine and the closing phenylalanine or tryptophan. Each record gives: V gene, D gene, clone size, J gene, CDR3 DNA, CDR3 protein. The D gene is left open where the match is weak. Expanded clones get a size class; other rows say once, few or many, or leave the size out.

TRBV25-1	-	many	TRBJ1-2	TGTGCCAGCAGTGAAGTACAGCTTTATGGCTACACCTTC	CASSEVQLYGYTF
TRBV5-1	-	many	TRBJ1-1	TGCGCCAGCAGCTTCGGCGGGGTGGGCACTGAAGCTTTCTTT	CASSFGGVGTEAFF
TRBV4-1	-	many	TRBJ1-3	TGCGCCAGCAGCCAAGATCACCCCGGGAGGGCTGGAAACACCATATATTTT	CASSQDHPGRAGNTIYF
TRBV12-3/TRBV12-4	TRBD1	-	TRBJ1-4	TGTGCCAGCAGGAGGGCAGGGGGCGGTGAAAAACTGTTTTTT	CASRRAGGGEKLFF
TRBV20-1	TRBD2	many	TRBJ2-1	TGCAGTGCCTATGTTGGGACTAGCGTCATCGATGAGCAGTTCTTC	CSAYVGTSVIDEQFF
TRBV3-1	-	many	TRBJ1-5	TGTGCCAGCAGCCCTGGGACGGACACCAAGCCCCAGCATTTT	CASSPGTDTKPQHF
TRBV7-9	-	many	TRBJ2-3	TGTGCCAGCAGCCTACGCACAGATACGCAGTATTTT	CASSLRTDTQYF
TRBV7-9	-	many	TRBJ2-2	TGTGCCAGCAGCTTGTTGCTGTCCGGGGAGCTGTTTTTT	CASSLLLSGELFF
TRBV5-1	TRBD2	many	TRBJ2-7	TGCGCCAGCAGCTTGGATACTAGCGGGGGGGTCCTCTCCTACGAGCAGTACTTC	CASSLDTSGGVLSYEQYF
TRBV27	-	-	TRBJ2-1	TGTGCCAGCAGTCGCCCCCAGACCCACAATGAGCAGTTCTTC	CASSRPQTHNEQFF
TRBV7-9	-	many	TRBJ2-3	TGTGCCAGCAGCCTTCCATACGGGACGGGTGAGGGCACGCAGTATTTT	CASSLPYGTGEGTQYF
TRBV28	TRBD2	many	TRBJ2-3	TGTGCCAGCAGTTCCCCCGCTAGCGGGGGAACAAGCACAGATACGCAGTATTTT	CASSSPASGGTSTDTQYF
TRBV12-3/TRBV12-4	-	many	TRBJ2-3	TGTGCCAGCAGTCTATCCGTGGGGGTAAGGTCAGATACGCAGTATTTT	CASSLSVGVRSDTQYF
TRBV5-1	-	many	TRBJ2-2	TGCGCCAGCAGCTTGGACCCCGCAGGTGTGAACACCGGGGAGCTGTTTTTT	CASSLDPAGVNTGELFF
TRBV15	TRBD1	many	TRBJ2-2	TGTGCCACCAGCATTCCTCCTTTGGGACAGGTTTTTACCGGGGAGCTGTTTTTT	CATSIPPLGQVFTGELFF
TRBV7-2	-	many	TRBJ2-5	TGTGCCAGCAGCTTAGCGGGACGGGACGGGGAGACCCAGTACTTC	CASSLAGRDGETQYF
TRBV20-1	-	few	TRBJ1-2	TGCAGTGCCTTACCCGGGGAGTGGGCCTATGGCTACACCTTC	CSALPGEWAYGYTF
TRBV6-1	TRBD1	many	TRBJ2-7	TGTGCCAGCAGAACAGGACAGGGTGGCTACGAGCAGTACTTC	CASRTGQGGYEQYF
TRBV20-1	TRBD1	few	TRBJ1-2	TGCAGTGCTAGGGATGACAGGGTGATTCATGGCTACACCTTC	CSARDDRVIHGYTF
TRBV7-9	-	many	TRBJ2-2	TGTGCCAGCGGAAAGAACACCGGGGAGCTGTTTTTT	CASGKNTGELFF
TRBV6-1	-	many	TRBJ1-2	TGTGCCAGCAGCGCCGCCGGGGGATATGGCTACACCTTC	CASSAAGGYGYTF
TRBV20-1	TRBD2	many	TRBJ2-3	TGCAGTGCTAGAGATGAACGGGGGGGGCCCCTGGATACGCAGTATTTT	CSARDERGGPLDTQYF
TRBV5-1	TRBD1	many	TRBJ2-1	TGCGCCAGCGGGACAGGGCAGGACAATGAGCAGTTCTTC	CASGTGQDNEQFF
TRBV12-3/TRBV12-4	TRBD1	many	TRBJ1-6	TGTGCCAGCGGGACAGTTTATAATTCACCCCTCCACTTT	CASGTVYNSPLHF
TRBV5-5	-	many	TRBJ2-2	TGTGCCAGCACCAAGGTCACTAGCGGGGAGCTGTTTTTT	CASTKVTSGELFF
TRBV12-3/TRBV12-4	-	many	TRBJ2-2	TGTGCCAGCAGTCCCTCTAGTGTGGCCGGGGAGCTGTTTTTT	CASSPSSVAGELFF
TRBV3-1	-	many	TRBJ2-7	TGTGCCAGCAGCCAAGTCGGGCAGGTCGAGCAGTACTTC	CASSQVGQVEQYF
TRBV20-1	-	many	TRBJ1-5	TGCAGTGCTAGTTGGGGGCAGGGGTATCAGCCCCAGCATTTT	CSASWGQGYQPQHF
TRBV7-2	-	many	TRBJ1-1	TGTGCCAGCAGCTTGCAGAAACGTGAAGCTTTCTTT	CASSLQKREAFF
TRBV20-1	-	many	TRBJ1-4	TGCAGTGCGCCGGATGCAACTAATGAAAAACTGTTTTTT	CSAPDATNEKLFF
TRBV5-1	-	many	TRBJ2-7	TGCGCCAGCAGCTTGCCCGGACAAAGGACGGGCGAGCAGTACTTC	CASSLPGQRTGEQYF
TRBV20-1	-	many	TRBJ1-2	TGCAGTGCTACCGGGGACGGTTACTATGGCTACACCTTC	CSATGDGYYGYTF
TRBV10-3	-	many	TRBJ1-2	TGTGCCATCAGTGACGCTCCAGGGATCGGAGCTAACTATGGCTACACCTTC	CAISDAPGIGANYGYTF
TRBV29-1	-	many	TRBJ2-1	TGCAGCGTTGAGTCGCCGGGCGGGATGAGGGACAATGAGCAGTTCTTC	CSVESPGGMRDNEQFF
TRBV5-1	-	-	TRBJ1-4	TGCGCCAGCACCTTCGGATTTTCAACTAATGAAAAACTGTTTTTT	CASTFGFSTNEKLFF
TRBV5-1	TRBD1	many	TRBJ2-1	TGCGCCAGCAGGACTGGGACAGGGTGGGGCAATGAGCAGTTCTTC	CASRTGTGWGNEQFF
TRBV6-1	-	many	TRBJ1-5	TGTGCCAGCAGTGAAAAGGGAGAACCTCATTTT	CASSEKGEPHF
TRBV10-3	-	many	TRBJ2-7	TGTGCCATCACCCAAGGATTCCCTTACGAGCAGTACTTC	CAITQGFPYEQYF
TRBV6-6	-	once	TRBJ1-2	TGTGCCAGCAGTCCCGGGGGAGACTATGGCTACACCTTC	CASSPGGDYGYTF
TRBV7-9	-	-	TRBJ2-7	TGTGCCAGCAGCTCCCAGGGGGGTCCCTACGAGCAGTACTTC	CASSSQGGPYEQYF
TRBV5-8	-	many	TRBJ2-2	TGTGCCAGCAGCTTGTGGGGAGCCGCGAACACCGGGGAGCTGTTTTTT	CASSLWGAANTGELFF
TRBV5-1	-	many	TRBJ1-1	TGCGCCAGCAGCTCGGGGTTTGGGGGGCACACTGAAGCTTTCTTT	CASSSGFGGHTEAFF
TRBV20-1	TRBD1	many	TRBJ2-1	TGCAGTGCTAGAGTGGGACTTGGACAGGGGGCTTCTAGCGGGAAATACTACAATGAGCAGTTCTTC	CSARVGLGQGASSGKYYNEQFF
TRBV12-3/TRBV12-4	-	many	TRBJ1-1	TGTGCCTCCTGGGACCAAAACATGATCCACACTGAAGCTTTCTTT	CASWDQNMIHTEAFF
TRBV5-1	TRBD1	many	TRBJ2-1	TGCGCCAGCAGGTCCGGGACAGGAGGAACCAATGAGCAGTTCTTC	CASRSGTGGTNEQFF
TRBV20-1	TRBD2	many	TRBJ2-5	TGCAGTGCTAGAGGAAGTAGCGGGGACCAAGAGACCCAGTACTTC	CSARGSSGDQETQYF
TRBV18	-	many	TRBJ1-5	TGTGCCAGCTCACCAGAGGGGAGCAGCAATCAGCCCCAGCATTTT	CASSPEGSSNQPQHF
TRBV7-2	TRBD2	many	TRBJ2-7	TGTGCCAGCAGCTTAGCGCCTCGGGGGGGCTCGAGGTACGAGCAGTACTTC	CASSLAPRGGSRYEQYF
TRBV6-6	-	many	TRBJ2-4	TGTGCCAGCAGTGCCACCGGGGTAGGGTACTTC	CASSATGVGYF
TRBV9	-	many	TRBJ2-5	TGTGCCAGCAGCGTAGCCGGGCAGAACACCAGAGAGACCCAGTACTTC	CASSVAGQNTRETQYF
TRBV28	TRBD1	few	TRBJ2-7	TGTGCCAGCAGTTTATATGGGACAGGGGAAAACTACGAGCAGTACTTC	CASSLYGTGENYEQYF
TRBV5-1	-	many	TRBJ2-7	TGCGCCAGCAGCTTGGCAACAGCCTACGAGCAGTACTTC	CASSLATAYEQYF
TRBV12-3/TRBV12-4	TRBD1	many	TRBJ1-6	TGTGCCAGCAGGCCTACAGGGGGCACCTATAATTCACCCCTCCACTTT	CASRPTGGTYNSPLHF
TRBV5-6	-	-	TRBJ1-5	TGTGCCAGCAGCCGCGGCCTAGATCAGCCCCAGCATTTT	CASSRGLDQPQHF
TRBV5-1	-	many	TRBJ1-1	TGCGCCAGCAGAACCCCGGGGGCCGCTGAAGCTTTCTTT	CASRTPGAAEAFF
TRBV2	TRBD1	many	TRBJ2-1	TGTGCCAGCAGTGGCAGGGGGCAGGTCAATGAGCAGTTCTTC	CASSGRGQVNEQFF
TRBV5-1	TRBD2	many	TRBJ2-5	TGCGCCAGCAGCTCCGAACTAGCGCTCCAAGAGACCCAGTACTTC	CASSSELALQETQYF
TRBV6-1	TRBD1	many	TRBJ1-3	TGTGCCAGCAGTCTAAACAGGGGAGTCGCTGGAAACACCATATATTTT	CASSLNRGVAGNTIYF
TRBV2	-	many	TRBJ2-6	TGTGCCAGCAGTGAATACTACTCTGGGGCCAACGTCCTGACTTTC	CASSEYYSGANVLTF
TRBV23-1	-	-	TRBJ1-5	TGCGCCAGCAGTCATCCTGGTGCAGGCCGGCAGCCCCAGCATTTT	CASSHPGAGRQPQHF